The 4 T cell receptor beta chains in this list originate from one sample, sequenced in a study of blood T cell repertoires in COVID-19. Libraries were prepared by immunoSEQ multiplex PCR; TCRdb keeps only in-frame clonotypes and omits some of them. The table lists 250,000 to 350,000 clones, approximately 86% of them singletons. The sample comprised peripheral blood. Source of these receptors: a woman between 45 and 60 years old who had recovered from COVID-19.

V usage is TRBV28 and J usage is TRBJ2-5; perhaps TRBD1 as D (6 bases). Trimming left V 6 bases short and J 2 bases short, with 16 bases between. This CDR3 comprises 15 residues. The germline gives CDR1 MDHEN, CDR2 SYDVKM. Written as DNA, the CDR3 is TGTGCCAGCAGGGAGTACGACAGGTCACAAGAGACCCAGTACTTC. Its translation is CASREYDRSQETQYF.

The J gene is TRBJ1-1, the V gene TRBV30; 8 bases agree with TRBD1. The CDR3 contains 14 residues. The junction had 10 bases not matched to a gene; V was cut back by 8 bases and J by 2 bases. Germline V CDR1 and CDR2: GTSNPN, SVGIG (reference sequence). The CDR3 protein is CATTIGQGNTEAFF. In DNA, the CDR3 is TGTGCCACCACCATAGGACAGGGAAACACTGAAGCTTTCTTT.

This sequence joins TRBV19 and TRBJ1-5; D unclear. Germline assignment: CDR1 LNHDA and CDR2 SQIVND (reference sequence). Between the trimmed V and J ends, which lost 0 bases and 7 bases, there was a span of 7 bases. This CDR3 is built from 13 residues. In nucleotides, the CDR3 is TGTGCCAGTAGTATAGACCGGGTACAGCCCCAGCATTTT. Translating gives CASSIDRVQPQHF.

V is TRBV30 and J is TRBJ1-5; 8 bases map to TRBD1. This CDR3 is 16 amino acids long. Per germline, CDR1 GTSNPN and CDR2 SVGIG (reference sequence). V was clipped by 2 bases and J by 1 base; unmatched bases: 7. This chain's CDR3 is CAWSRQGAGSNQPQHF. The CDR3, as DNA: TGTGCCTGGAGTCGTCAGGGGGCTGGAAGCAATCAGCCCCAGCATTTT.